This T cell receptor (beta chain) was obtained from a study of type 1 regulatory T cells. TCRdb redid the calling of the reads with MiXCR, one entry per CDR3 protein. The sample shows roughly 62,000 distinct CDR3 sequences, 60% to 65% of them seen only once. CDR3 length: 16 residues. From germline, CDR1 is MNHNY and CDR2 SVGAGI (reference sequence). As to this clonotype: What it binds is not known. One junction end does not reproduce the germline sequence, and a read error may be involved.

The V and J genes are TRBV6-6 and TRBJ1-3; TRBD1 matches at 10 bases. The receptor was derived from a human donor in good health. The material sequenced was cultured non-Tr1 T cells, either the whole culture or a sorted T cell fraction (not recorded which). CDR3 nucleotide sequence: TGTGCCAGCAGTAGACAGGGGGCGAGCTCTGGAAACACCATATATTTC. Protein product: CASSRQGASSGNTIYF.